This T cell receptor beta chain was sequenced during a study of regulatory T cells in long-lasting Graves disease. Study in general: Persistent cases were those of Graves' disease that involved over 5 years of antithyroid drugs with positive TSH receptor antibodies.

This CDR3 comprises 12 residues. The germline gives CDR1 ENHRY, CDR2 SYGVKD. The ends were cut back, 4 bases at V and 3 bases at J, with 7 bases in the middle. The time point was: persistent/refractory GD, antithyroid drugs over 5 years with positive TRAb. Making the TCR library involved RNA that had been extracted from PBMCs. Criteria from the American Thyroid Association guidelines were applied to diagnose Graves' disease. This clonotype showed up many times. Its specificity is unknown. Both iRepertoire HTBI primers and Arm-PCR of CDR3 regions were used to build the TCR beta libraries. TCRdb reanalysed the multiplex PCR reads using MiXCR and keeps one entry per CDR3 protein. Of approximately 440,000 distinct CDR3 sequences in the sample, around 22% were seen once. Study results and caveats: Reduced TCR diversity was observed in persistent Graves' patients versus newly diagnosed patients. Among samples with persistent disease, TRBV28, TRBJ1-2 and TRBJ2-5 were favored.

This sample comprised peripheral blood mononuclear cells (PBMCs), obtained when the disease was refractory, from a patient treated with antithyroid drugs. The chain links TRBV10-3 to TRBJ2-7; D remains unclear. The TCR originated in a female donor with Graves disease. The DNA of the CDR3 is TGTGCCATCAGTGTTGACATCTACGAGCAGTACTTC. Protein sequence: CAISVDIYEQYF.